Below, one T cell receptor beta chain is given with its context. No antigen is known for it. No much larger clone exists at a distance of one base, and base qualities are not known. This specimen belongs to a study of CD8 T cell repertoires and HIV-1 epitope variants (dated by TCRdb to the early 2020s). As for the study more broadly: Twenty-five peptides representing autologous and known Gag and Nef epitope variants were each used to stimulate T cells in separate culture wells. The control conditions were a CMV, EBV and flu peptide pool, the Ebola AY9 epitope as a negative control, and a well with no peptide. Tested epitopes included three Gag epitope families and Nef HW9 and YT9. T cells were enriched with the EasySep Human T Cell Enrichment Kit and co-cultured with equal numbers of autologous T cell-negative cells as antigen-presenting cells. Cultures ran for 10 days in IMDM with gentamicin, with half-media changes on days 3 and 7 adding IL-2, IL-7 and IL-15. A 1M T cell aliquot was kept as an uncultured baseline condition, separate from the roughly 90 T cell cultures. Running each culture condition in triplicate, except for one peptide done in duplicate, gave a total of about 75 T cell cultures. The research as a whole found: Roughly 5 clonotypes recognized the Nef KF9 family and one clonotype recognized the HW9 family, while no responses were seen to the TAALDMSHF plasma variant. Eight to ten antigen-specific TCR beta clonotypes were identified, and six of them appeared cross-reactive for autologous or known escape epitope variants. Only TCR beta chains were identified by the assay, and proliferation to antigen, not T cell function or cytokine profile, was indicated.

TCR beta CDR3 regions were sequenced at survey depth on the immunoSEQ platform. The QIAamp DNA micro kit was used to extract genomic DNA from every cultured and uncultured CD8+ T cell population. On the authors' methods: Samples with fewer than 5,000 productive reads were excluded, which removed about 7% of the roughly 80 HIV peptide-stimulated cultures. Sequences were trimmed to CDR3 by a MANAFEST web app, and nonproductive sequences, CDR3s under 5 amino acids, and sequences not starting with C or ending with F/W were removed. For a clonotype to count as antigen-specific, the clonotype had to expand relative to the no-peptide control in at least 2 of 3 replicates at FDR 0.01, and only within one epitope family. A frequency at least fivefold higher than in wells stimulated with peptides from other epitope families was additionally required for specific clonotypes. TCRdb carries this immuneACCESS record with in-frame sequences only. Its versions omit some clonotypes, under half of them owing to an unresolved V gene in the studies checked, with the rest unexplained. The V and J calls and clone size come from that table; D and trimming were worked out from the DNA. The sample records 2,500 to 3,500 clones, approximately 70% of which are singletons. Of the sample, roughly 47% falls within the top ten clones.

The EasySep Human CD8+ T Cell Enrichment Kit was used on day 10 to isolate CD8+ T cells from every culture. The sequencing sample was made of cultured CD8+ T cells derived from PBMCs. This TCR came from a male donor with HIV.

Here the CDR3 is given as CASSLSPSGGTDTQYF. The sequence in DNA is TGTGCCAGCAGTTTATCCCCTAGCGGGGGCACAGATACGCAGTATTTT. This chain joins TRBV27 to TRBJ2-3; TRBD2 fits 9 bases in the junction. Relative to germline, V is missing 0 bases and J is missing 1 base, with 2 bases of the junction outside any gene match. The CDR1 and CDR2 encoded by the germline V gene (reference sequence) are MNHEY and SMNVEV. The CDR3 starts with the cysteine, ends with the phenylalanine, and has 16 residues. Kept here is only the CDR3 DNA, which spans 48 bases and is read in frame from base 1.